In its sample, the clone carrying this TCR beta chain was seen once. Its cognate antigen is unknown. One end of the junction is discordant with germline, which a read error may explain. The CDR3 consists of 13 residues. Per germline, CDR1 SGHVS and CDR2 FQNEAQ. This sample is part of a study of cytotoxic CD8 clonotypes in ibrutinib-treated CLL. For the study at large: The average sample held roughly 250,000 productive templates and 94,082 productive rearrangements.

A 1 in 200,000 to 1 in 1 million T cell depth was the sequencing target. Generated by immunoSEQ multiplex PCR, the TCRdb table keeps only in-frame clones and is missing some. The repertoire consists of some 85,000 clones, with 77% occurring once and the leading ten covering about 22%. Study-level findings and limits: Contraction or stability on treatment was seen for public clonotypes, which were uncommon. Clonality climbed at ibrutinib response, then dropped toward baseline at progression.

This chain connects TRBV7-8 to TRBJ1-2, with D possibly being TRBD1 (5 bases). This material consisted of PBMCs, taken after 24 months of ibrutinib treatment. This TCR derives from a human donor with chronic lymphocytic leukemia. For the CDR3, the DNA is TGTGCCAGCAGCTTAGGTGGCAGGGATACTAAGGGCTTC. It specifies CASSLGGRDTKGF.